Reported below is one T cell receptor (beta chain). Its antigen remains unidentified. This record comes from a study of cytomegalovirus exposure and HLA in healthy donors. Study results and limitations: A further, later analysis showed that HLA-associated TCR beta chains (compared with equally common others) were more clonally expanded. In an earlier analysis, productive rearrangement rates for most beta V segments clustered near 87% or 30%.

Both 60 Vbeta primers and 13 Jbeta primers went into the PCR. TCRdb keeps only in-frame clones here, not all; method: immunoSEQ multiplex PCR. Of about 140,000 clones in the sample, roughly 66% are singletons; the top ten hold approximately 6.5%. The CDR3 has 15 residues. V lost 0 bases to trimming and J lost 4 bases, with 11 bases between them. Germline V gives CDR1 SGHRS, CDR2 YFSETQ. The TCR was taken from a woman aged 55-70 years in good health and CMV-seronegative. The sample was PBMCs. The rearrangement joins TRBV5-1 to TRBJ1-3; D remains unclear. The CDR3 coding sequence is TGCGCCAGCAGCTTGGGTACGGGTACCGGAAACACCATATATTTT. This codes for CASSLGTGTGNTIYF.